This TCR beta chain was identified during a study of cytomegalovirus exposure and HLA in healthy donors. Overall study results and limits: Follow-up analysis later connected one missense variant in DCLRE1C with trimming of TCR beta V- and J-genes.

Germline V gene lookup returns CDR1 MNHEY and CDR2 SMNVEV (reference sequence). V shed 4 bases and J shed 0 bases, with 10 bases lying between them. The CDR3 length is 15 residues. 13 Jbeta primers and 60 Vbeta primers were used for the PCR. The protocol was immunoSEQ multiplex PCR, while the TCRdb copy is restricted to in-frame clones and leaves out a portion. Of 130,000 or so clones in the sample, over 75% were seen once. About this clone: The antigen remains undetermined.

This rearrangement joins TRBV27 to TRBJ1-5; D gene unclear. Specimen: PBMCs. The sequence was collected from a man aged 18 to 30 in good health and CMV-seropositive. CDR3 sequence reads: CASSWAGHSNQPQHF. DNA of the CDR3: TGTGCCAGCAGTTGGGCAGGTCATAGCAATCAGCCCCAGCATTTT.